This is a list of T cell receptor beta chains from one sample in a study of CXCR4 blockade with PD-1 therapy in pancreatic cancer. Libraries were prepared by immunoSEQ multiplex PCR; TCRdb keeps only in-frame clonotypes and omits some of them. This sample's clone table lists under 95 clones. The antigens for these receptors are not known. The specimen was cultured tumor tissue, collected after 2 days in culture. Receptors originate from a human donor with pancreatic ductal adenocarcinoma. Both conserved end residues are part of each CDR3. The order of the fields is D gene, V gene, clone size, J gene, CDR3 DNA, CDR3 protein. D genes are given only for firm matches. Clone sizes are given selectively: once, few, many, or a class where the clone is expanded.

>TRBD1|TRBV29-1|NA|TRBJ2-5
TGCAGCGTTGAAGATCTCATGGACAGGGGTCAAGAGACCCAGTACTTC
CSVEDLMDRGQETQYF
>NA|TRBV5-1|NA|TRBJ1-6
TGCGCCAGCAGCTCGGGCTCCTACTCCTATAATTCACCCCTCCACTTT
CASSSGSYSYNSPLHF
>NA|TRBV6-8|NA|TRBJ2-5
TGTGCCAGCAGTGTCCCGGGGGGCCGGGAGACCCAGTACTTC
CASSVPGGRETQYF
>TRBD1|TRBV28|NA|TRBJ2-1
TGTGCCAGCAGTTCACTCAGCTCCGGGACAGACGTATACAATGAGCAGTTCTTC
CASSSLSSGTDVYNEQFF
>NA|TRBV11-3|once|TRBJ2-7
TGTGCCAGCATCGCGGACCTCAGCTCCTACGAGCAGTACTTC
CASIADLSSYEQYF
>NA|TRBV29-1|NA|TRBJ1-4
TGCAGCGTTGGGGCAGGGATAGGAGAAAAACTGTTTTTT
CSVGAGIGEKLFF
>NA|TRBV12-2|once|TRBJ2-2
TGTGCCGGCCCACGAGGTGGGAACACCGGGGAGCTGTTTTTT
CAGPRGGNTGELFF
>NA|TRBV6-7|NA|TRBJ2-7
TGTGCCAGCAGACCCCACTCCTACGAGCAGTACTTC
CASRPHSYEQYF
>NA|TRBV25-1|NA|TRBJ1-1
TGTGCCAGCAGTTACGGGACAACGTCCGCTGAAGCTTTCTTT
CASSYGTTSAEAFF
>NA|TRBV12-5|NA|TRBJ2-5
TGTGCCAGCACCCCGGGGTACCAAGAGACCCAGTACTTC
CASTPGYQETQYF
>TRBD2|TRBV14|NA|TRBJ2-1
TGTGCCAGCAGCCAGATAGGGACTAGCGGGAAGGACTACTATGAGCAGTTCTTC
CASSQIGTSGKDYYEQFF
>NA|TRBV5-1|NA|TRBJ2-2
TGCGCCAGCAGCCAAGGCGCTAGGGGGACCGGGGAGCTGTTTTTT
CASSQGARGTGELFF
>TRBD1|TRBV30|NA|TRBJ1-5
TGTGCCTGGAGTGCCGAGGGACAGGGACCCAATCAGCCCCAGCATTTT
CAWSAEGQGPNQPQHF
>NA|TRBV18|NA|TRBJ2-1
TGTGCCAGCTCACCGGACTACTCCTACAATGAGCAGTTCTTC
CASSPDYSYNEQFF
>NA|TRBV12-5|NA|TRBJ1-1
TGTGCCAGCGGAGGGGGGGTTGACACTGAAGCTTTCTTT
CASGGGVDTEAFF
>NA|TRBV18|once|TRBJ1-1
TGTGCCAGCTCACCAGGGGCCACTGAAGCTTTCTTT
CASSPGATEAFF
>TRBD1|TRBV19|NA|TRBJ2-5
TGTGCCAGTAGTGTTAATGGACAGGTAAAGACCCAGTACTTC
CASSVNGQVKTQYF
>NA|TRBV14|NA|TRBJ1-1
TGTGCCAGCAGCCAATGGGGTCGTGGCACTGAAGCTTTCTTT
CASSQWGRGTEAFF